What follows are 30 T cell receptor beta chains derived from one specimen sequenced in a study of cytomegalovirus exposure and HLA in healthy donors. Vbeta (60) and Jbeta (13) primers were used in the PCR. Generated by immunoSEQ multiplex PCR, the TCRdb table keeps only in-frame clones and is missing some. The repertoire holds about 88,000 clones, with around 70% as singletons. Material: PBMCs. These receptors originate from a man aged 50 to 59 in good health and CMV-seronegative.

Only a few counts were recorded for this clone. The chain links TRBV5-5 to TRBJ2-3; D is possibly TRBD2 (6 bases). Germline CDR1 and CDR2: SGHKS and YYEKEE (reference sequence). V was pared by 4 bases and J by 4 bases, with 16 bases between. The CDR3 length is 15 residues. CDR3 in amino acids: CASSPGAGRSDTQYF. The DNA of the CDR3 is TGTGCCAGCAGCCCCGGGGCAGGGAGGTCAGATACGCAGTATTTT. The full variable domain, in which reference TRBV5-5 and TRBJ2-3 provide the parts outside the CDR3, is DAGVTQSPTHLIKTRGQQVTLRCSPISGHKSVSWYQQVLGQGPQFIFQYYEKEERGRGNFPDRFSARQFPNYSSELNVNALLLGDSALYLCASSPGAGRSDTQYFGPGTRLTVL.

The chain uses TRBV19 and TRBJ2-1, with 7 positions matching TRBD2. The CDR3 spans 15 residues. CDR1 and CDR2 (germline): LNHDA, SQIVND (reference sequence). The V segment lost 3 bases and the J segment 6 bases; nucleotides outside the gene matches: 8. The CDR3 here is CASSIGGTTGNEQFF. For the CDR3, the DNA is TGTGCCAGTAGTATCGGAGGGACTACCGGCAATGAGCAGTTCTTC.

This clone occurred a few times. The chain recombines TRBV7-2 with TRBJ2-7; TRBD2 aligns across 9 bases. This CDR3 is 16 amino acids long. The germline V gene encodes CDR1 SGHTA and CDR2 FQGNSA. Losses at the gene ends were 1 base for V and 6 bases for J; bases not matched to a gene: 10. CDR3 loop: CASSLGPGTSSGEQYV. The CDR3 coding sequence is TGTGCCAGCAGCTTAGGCCCCGGGACTAGCTCAGGCGAGCAGTACGTC.

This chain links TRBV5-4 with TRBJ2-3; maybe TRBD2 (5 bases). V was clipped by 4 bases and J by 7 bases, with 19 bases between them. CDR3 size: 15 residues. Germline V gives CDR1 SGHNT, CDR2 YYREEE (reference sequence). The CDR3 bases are TGTGCCAGCAGCCGGTCGGCGGGCCTCCCCCATACGCAGTATTTT. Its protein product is CASSRSAGLPHTQYF.

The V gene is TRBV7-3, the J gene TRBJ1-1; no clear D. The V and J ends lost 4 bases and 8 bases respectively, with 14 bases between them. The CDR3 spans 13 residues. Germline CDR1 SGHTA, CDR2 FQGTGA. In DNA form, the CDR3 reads TGTGCCAGCAGCTCTTTGGTAGCCAGAGAAGCTTTCTTT. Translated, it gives CASSSLVAREAFF.

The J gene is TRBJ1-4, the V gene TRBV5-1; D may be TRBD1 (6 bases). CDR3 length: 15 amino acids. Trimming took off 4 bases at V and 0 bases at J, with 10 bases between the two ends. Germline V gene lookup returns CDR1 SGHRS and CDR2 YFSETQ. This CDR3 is CASSEGTSTNEKLFF. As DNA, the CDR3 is TGCGCCAGCAGCGAAGGGACATCAACTAATGAAAAACTGTTTTTT. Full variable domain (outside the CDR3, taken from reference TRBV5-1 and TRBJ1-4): KAGVTQTPRYLIKTRGQQVTLSCSPISGHRSVSWYQQTPGQGLQFLFEYFSETQRNKGNFPGRFSGRQFSNSRSEMNVSTLELGDSALYLCASSEGTSTNEKLFFGSGTQLSVL.

The CDR3 spells CASSPPAGQVYNEQFF. The CDR3 DNA reads as TGTGCCAGCAGCCCCCCCGCGGGACAGGTCTACAATGAGCAGTTCTTC. The chain carries TRBV11-1 and TRBJ2-1; 8 nucleotides line up with TRBD1. The CDR3 runs 16 residues. V shed 5 bases, J shed 3 bases, and the junction held 9 bases outside the gene matches. Germline V CDR1 and CDR2: SGHAT, FQDESV (reference sequence).

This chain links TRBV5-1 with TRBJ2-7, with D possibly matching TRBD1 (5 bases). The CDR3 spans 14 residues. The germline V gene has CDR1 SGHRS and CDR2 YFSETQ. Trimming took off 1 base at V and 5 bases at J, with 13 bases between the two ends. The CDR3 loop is CASSLSPGPNEQYV. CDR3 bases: TGCGCCAGCAGCTTGAGTCCAGGGCCCAACGAGCAGTACGTC.

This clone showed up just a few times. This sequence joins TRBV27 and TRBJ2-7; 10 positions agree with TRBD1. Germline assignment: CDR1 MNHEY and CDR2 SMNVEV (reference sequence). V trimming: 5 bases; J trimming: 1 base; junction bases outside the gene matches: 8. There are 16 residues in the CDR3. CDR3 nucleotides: TGTGCCAGCAGTGCAATCGGGACAGGGGATTCCTACGAGCAGTACTTC. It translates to CASSAIGTGDSYEQYF.

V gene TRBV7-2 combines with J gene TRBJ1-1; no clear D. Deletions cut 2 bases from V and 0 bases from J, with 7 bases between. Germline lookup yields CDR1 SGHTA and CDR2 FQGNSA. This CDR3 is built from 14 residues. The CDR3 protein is CASSLMPVNTEAFF. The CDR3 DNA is TGTGCCAGCAGCTTAATGCCAGTGAACACTGAAGCTTTCTTT.

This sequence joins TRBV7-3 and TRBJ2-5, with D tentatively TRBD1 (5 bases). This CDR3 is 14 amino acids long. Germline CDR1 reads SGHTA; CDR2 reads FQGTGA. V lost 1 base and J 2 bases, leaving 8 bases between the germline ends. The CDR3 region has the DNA TGTGCCAGCAGCTTAAATGCAGGGCAAGAGACCCAGTACTTC. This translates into CASSLNAGQETQYF.

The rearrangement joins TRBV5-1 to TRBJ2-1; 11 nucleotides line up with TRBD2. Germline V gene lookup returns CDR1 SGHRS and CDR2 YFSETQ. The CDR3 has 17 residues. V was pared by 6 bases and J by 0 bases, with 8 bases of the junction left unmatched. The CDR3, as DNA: TGCGCCAGCACAACCGGGACTAGCGGACCCTCCTACAATGAGCAGTTCTTC. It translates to CASTTGTSGPSYNEQFF.

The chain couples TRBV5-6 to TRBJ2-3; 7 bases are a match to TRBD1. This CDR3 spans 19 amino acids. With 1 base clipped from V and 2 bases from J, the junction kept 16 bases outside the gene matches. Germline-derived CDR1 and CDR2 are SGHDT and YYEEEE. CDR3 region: CASSLLTLEGASLTDTQYF. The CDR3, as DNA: TGTGCCAGCAGCTTGTTAACACTTGAGGGGGCCTCACTCACAGATACGCAGTATTTT.

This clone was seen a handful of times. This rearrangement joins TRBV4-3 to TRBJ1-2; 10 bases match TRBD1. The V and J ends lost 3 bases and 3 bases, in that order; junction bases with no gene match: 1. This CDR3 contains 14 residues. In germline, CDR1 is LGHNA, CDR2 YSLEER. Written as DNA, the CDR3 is TGCGCCAGCAGCCACGGACAGGGGGACTATGGCTACACCTTC. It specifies CASSHGQGDYGYTF.

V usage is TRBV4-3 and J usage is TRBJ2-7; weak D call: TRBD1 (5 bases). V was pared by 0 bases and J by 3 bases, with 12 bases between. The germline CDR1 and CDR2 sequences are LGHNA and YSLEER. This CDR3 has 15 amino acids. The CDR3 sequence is CASSQELGQGYEQYF. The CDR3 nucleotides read TGCGCCAGCAGCCAAGAGTTGGGGCAGGGCTACGAGCAGTACTTC.

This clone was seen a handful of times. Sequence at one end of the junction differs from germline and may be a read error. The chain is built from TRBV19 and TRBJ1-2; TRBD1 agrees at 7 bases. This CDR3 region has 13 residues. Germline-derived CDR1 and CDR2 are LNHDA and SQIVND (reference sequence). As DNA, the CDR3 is TGTGCCAGCAGTATAGACAGGGCTAGTGGCTACACCTTC. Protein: CASSIDRASGYTF.

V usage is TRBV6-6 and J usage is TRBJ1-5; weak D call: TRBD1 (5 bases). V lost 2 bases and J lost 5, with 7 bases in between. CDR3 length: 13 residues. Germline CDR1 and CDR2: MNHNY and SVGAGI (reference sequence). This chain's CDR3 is CASSYQGYQPQHF. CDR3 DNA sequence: TGTGCCAGCAGTTACCAGGGTTATCAGCCCCAGCATTTT.

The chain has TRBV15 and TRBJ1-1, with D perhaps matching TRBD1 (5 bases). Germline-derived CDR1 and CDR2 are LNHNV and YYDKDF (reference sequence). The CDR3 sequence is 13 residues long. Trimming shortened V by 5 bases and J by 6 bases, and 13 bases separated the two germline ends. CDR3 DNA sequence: TGTGCCACCAGCGCAGGGTGGGATGCTGAAGCTTTCTTT. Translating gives CATSAGWDAEAFF.

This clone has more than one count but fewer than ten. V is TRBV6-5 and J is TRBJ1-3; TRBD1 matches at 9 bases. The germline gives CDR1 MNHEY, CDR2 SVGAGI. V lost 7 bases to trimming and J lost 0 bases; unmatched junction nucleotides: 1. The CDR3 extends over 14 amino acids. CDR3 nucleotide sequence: TGTGCCAGCAAGACAGGGGGCTCTGGAAACACCATATATTTT. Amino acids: CASKTGGSGNTIYF.

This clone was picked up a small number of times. The CDR3 DNA follows: TGTGCCAGCAGTCCTCAGGGACAAGAGACCCAGTACTTC. Translation gives CASSPQGQETQYF. The J gene is TRBJ2-5, the V gene TRBV5-4; perhaps TRBD1 as D (5 bases). This CDR3 spans 13 amino acids. Trimming shortened V by 5 bases and J by 2 bases, and 10 bases separated the two germline ends. Germline-derived CDR1 and CDR2 are SGHNT and YYREEE (reference sequence). The variable domain in full, completed from reference TRBV5-4 and TRBJ2-5, reads ETGVTQSPTHLIKTRGQQVTLRCSSQSGHNTVSWYQQALGQGPQFIFQYYREEENGRGNFPPRFSGLQFPNYSSELNVNALELDDSALYLCASSPQGQETQYFGPGTRLLVL.

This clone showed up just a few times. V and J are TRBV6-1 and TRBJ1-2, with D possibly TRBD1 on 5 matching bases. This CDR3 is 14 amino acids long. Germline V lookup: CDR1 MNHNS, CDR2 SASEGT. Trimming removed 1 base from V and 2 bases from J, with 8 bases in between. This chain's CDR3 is CASSEGAGNYGYTF. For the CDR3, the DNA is TGTGCCAGCAGTGAAGGGGCAGGGAACTATGGCTACACCTTC.

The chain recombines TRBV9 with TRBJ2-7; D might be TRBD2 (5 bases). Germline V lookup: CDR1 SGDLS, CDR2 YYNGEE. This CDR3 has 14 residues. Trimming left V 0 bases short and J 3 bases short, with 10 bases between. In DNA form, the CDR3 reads TGTGCCAGCAGCGTAGGAGGGCCCGACTACGAGCAGTACTTC. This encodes CASSVGGPDYEQYF.

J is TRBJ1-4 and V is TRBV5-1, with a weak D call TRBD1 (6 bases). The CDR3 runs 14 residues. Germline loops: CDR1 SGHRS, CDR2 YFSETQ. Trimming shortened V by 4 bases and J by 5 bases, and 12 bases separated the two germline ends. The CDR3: CASSLLTGNEKLFF. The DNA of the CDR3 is TGCGCCAGCAGCCTGCTAACAGGGAATGAAAAACTGTTTTTT.

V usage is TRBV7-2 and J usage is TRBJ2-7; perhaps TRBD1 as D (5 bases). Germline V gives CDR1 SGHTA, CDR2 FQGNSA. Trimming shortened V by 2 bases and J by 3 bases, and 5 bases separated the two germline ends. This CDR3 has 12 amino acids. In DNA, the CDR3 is TGTGCCAGCAGCTTAACAGGCTACGAGCAGTACTTC. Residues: CASSLTGYEQYF.

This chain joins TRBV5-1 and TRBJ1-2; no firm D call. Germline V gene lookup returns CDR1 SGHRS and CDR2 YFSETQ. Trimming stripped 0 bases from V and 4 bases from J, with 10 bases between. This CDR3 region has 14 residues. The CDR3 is CASSLVPYSYGYTF. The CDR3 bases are TGCGCCAGCAGCTTGGTGCCCTATAGCTATGGCTACACCTTC.

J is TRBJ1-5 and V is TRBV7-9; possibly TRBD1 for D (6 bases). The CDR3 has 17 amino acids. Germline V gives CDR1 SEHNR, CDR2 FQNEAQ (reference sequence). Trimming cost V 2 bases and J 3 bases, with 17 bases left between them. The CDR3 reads CASSLQGWESDNQPQHF. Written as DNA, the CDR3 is TGTGCCAGCAGCTTACAGGGGTGGGAGAGCGACAATCAGCCCCAGCATTTT.

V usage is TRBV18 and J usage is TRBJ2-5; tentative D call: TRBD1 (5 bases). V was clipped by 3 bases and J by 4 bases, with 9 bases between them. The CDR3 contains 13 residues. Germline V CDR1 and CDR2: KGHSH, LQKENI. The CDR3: CASSPRQIETQYF. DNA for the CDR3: TGTGCCAGCTCACCGCGACAGATAGAGACCCAGTACTTC.

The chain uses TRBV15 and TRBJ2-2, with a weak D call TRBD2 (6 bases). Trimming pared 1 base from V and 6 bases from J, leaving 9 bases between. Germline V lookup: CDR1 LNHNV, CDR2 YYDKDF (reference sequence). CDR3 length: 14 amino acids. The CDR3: CATSRVEGAGELFF. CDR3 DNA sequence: TGTGCCACCAGCAGAGTGGAGGGAGCCGGGGAGCTGTTTTTT.

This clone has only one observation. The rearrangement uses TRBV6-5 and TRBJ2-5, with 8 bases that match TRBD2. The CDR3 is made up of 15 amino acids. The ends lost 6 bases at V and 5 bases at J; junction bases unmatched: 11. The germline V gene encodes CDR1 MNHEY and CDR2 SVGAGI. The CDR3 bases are TGTGCCAGCAGCCGAGCGGGGGCCAAGGGGGAGACCCAGTACTTC. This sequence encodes CASSRAGAKGETQYF.

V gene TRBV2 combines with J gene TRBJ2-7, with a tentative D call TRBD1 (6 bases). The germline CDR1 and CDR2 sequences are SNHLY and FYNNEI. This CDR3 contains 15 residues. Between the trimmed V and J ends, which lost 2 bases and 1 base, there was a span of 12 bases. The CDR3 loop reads CASSEPGTPSYEQYF. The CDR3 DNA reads TGTGCCAGCAGTGAACCCGGGACACCATCCTACGAGCAGTACTTC.